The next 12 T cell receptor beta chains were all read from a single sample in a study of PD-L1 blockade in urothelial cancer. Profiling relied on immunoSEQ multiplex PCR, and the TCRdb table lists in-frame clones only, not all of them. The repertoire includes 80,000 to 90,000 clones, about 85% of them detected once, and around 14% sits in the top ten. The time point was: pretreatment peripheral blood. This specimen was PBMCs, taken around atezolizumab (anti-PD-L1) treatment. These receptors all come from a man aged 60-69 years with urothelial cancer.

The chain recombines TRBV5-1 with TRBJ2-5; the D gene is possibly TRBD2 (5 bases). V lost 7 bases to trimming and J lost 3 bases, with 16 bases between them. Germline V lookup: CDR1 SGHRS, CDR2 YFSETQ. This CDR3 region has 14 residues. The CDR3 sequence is CASAAEGPEETQYF. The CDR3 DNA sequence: TGCGCCAGCGCTGCCGAGGGCCCCGAAGAGACCCAGTACTTC.

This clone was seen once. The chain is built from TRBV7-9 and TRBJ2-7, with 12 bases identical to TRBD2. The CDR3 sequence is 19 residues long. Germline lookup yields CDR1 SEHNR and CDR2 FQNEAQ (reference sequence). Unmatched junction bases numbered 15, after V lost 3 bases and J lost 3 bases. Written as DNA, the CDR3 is TGTGCCAGCAGCTTGGGATGGTCTAGCGGGGGGGCCGGTTACTACGAGCAGTACTTC. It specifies CASSLGWSSGGAGYYEQYF.

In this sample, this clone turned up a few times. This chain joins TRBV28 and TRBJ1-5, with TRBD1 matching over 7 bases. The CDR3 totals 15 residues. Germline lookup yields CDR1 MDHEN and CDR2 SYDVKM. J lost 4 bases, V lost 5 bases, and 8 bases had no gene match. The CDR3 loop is CASSPLDRANQPQHF. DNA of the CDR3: TGTGCCAGCAGTCCACTCGACAGGGCAAATCAGCCCCAGCATTTT.

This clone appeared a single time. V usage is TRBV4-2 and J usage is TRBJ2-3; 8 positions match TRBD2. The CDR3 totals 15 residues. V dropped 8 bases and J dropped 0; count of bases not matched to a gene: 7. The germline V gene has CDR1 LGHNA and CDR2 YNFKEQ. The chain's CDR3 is CASATSGYSTDTQYF. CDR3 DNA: TGTGCCAGCGCAACTAGCGGATATAGCACAGATACGCAGTATTTT.

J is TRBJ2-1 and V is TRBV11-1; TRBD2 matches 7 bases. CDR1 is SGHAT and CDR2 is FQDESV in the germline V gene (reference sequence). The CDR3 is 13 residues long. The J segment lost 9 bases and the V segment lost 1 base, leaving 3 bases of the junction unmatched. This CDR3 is CASSLDTGGEQFF. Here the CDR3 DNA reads TGTGCCAGCAGCTTAGACACGGGAGGTGAGCAGTTCTTC.

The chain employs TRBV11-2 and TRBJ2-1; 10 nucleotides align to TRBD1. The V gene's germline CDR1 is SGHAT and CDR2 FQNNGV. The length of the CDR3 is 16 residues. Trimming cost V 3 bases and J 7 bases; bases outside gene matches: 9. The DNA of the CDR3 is TGTGCCAGCAGCTTCTTCCGGGACAGGGGAGGGAATGAGCAGTTCTTC. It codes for CASSFFRDRGGNEQFF.

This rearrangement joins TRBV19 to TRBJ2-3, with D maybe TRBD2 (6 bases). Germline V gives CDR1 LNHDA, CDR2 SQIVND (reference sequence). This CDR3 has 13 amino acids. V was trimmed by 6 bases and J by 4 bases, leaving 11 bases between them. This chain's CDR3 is CASSGSSPDTQYF. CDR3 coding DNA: TGTGCCAGTAGCGGGAGCAGTCCAGATACGCAGTATTTT.

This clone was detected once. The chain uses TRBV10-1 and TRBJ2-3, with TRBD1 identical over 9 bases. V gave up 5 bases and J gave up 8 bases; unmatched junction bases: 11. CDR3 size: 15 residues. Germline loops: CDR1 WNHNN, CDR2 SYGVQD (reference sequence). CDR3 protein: CASSPMDRGGVTQYF. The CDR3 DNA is TGCGCCAGCAGTCCCATGGACAGGGGTGGTGTTACGCAGTATTTT.

Here the CDR3 reads CASSPNPPTVLGYEQYF. The CDR3 DNA is TGTGCCAGCTCACCCAACCCCCCGACAGTTTTGGGCTACGAGCAGTACTTC. V gene TRBV18 combines with J gene TRBJ2-7, with a weak D call TRBD1 (5 bases). V lost 3 bases, J lost 3 bases, and 21 bases lay in between. Germline V gene lookup returns CDR1 KGHSH and CDR2 LQKENI. The CDR3 is made up of 17 amino acids.

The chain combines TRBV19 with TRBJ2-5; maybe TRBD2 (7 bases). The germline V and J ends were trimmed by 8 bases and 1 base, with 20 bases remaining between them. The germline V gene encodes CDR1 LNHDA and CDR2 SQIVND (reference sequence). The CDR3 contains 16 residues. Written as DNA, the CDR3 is TGTGCCAGTGGATCCTCTGGGGGGGGCCTCCAAGAGACCCAGTACTTC. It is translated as CASGSSGGGLQETQYF.

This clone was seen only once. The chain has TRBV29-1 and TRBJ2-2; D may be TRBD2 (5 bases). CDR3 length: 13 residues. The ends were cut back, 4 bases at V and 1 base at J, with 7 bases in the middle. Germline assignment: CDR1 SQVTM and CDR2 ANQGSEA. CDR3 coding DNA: TGCAGCGTTGGAGGGTTGAACACCGGGGAGCTGTTTTTT. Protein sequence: CSVGGLNTGELFF.

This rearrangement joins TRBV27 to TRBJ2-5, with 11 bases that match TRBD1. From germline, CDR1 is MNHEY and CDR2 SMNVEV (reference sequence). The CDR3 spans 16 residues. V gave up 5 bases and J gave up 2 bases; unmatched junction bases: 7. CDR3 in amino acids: CASSPRGTGGQETQYF. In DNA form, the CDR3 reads TGTGCCAGCAGTCCCAGGGGGACAGGGGGGCAAGAGACCCAGTACTTC.